A selection of T cell receptor beta chains follows, all from one sample in a study of technical replicates of blood from several donors. Assay: immunoSEQ multiplex PCR; the TCRdb copy retains only in-frame clones and omits some. The sample consists of approximately 12,000 clones, 80% to 90% of them appearing once. The specimen was PBMCs. The receptors originated from a human donor in good health. Each CDR3 is given with its conserved first and last residue. D genes are given only for firm matches. Size tells how often a clone was seen (once, few, many) or the class of an expanded clone, and some rows leave it out.

J gene: TRBJ1-1; clone size: .; D gene: .; V gene: TRBV7-9; CDR3 DNA: TGTGCCAGCAGCCAACTGGCTGAAGCTTTCTTT; CDR3 protein: CASSQLAEAFF
J gene: TRBJ2-1; clone size: .; D gene: .; V gene: TRBV11-2; CDR3 DNA: TGTGCCAGCAGCCTGGGACTCTACAATGAGCAGTTCTTC; CDR3 protein: CASSLGLYNEQFF
J gene: TRBJ2-1; clone size: .; D gene: .; V gene: TRBV5-1; CDR3 DNA: TGCGCCAGCAGCTTTGAGGTAAGCTCCTACAATGAGCAGTTCTTC; CDR3 protein: CASSFEVSSYNEQFF
J gene: TRBJ2-1; clone size: .; D gene: .; V gene: TRBV19; CDR3 DNA: TGTGCCAGTAATGCGGGGAGCTCCTACAATGAGCAGTTCTTC; CDR3 protein: CASNAGSSYNEQFF
J gene: TRBJ1-2; clone size: .; D gene: TRBD1; V gene: TRBV10-3; CDR3 DNA: TGTGCCATCAGTACGGGACAGGGAGGCGGCTACACCTTC; CDR3 protein: CAISTGQGGGYTF
J gene: TRBJ1-3; clone size: .; D gene: TRBD1; V gene: TRBV18; CDR3 DNA: TGTGCCAGCTCACCACCGAGTGGTTCGACAGGGACCTTCGGAAACACCATATATTTT; CDR3 protein: CASSPPSGSTGTFGNTIYF
J gene: TRBJ2-3; clone size: .; D gene: TRBD1; V gene: TRBV19; CDR3 DNA: TGTGCCAGTAGCGGGGACAGGGGTAGTCGGGATACGCAGTATTTT; CDR3 protein: CASSGDRGSRDTQYF
J gene: TRBJ2-5; clone size: .; D gene: TRBD2; V gene: TRBV5-1; CDR3 DNA: TGCGCCAGCAGCGTGAGCGGGGGGGGAGAGACCCAGTACTTC; CDR3 protein: CASSVSGGGETQYF
J gene: TRBJ2-2; clone size: .; D gene: .; V gene: TRBV5-1; CDR3 DNA: TGCGCCAGCAGCAGTCTCGGGGGGGAGCTGTTTTTT; CDR3 protein: CASSSLGGELFF
J gene: TRBJ1-2; clone size: .; D gene: .; V gene: TRBV9; CDR3 DNA: TGTGCCAGCAGCGTAGACAGCTATGGCTACACCTTC; CDR3 protein: CASSVDSYGYTF
J gene: TRBJ1-2; clone size: few; D gene: .; V gene: TRBV6-5; CDR3 DNA: TGTGCCAGCAGTTACTCGAGGGATAGCTATGGCTACACCTTC; CDR3 protein: CASSYSRDSYGYTF
J gene: TRBJ2-7; clone size: .; D gene: TRBD2; V gene: TRBV6-6; CDR3 DNA: TGTGCCAGCAGTGCACGAAGCGGGAGCAGATACGAGCAGTACTTC; CDR3 protein: CASSARSGSRYEQYF
J gene: TRBJ2-1; clone size: .; D gene: .; V gene: TRBV28; CDR3 DNA: TGTGCCAGCAGTTTCTTTCTAGCCAATGAGCAGTTCTTC; CDR3 protein: CASSFFLANEQFF
J gene: TRBJ1-5; clone size: .; D gene: .; V gene: TRBV19; CDR3 DNA: TGTGCCAGTAGAACCACGCAGGTAGGGGATCAGCCCCAGCATTTT; CDR3 protein: CASRTTQVGDQPQHF
J gene: TRBJ2-1; clone size: .; D gene: TRBD2; V gene: TRBV5-4; CDR3 DNA: TGTGCCAGCAGCTTGGAAGGGGGACTAGCGTCTGAGCAGTTCTTC; CDR3 protein: CASSLEGGLASEQFF
J gene: TRBJ1-1; clone size: .; D gene: TRBD1; V gene: TRBV2; CDR3 DNA: TGTGCCAGCAGCGACGGGACAGGGATGGCTGAAGCTTTCTTT; CDR3 protein: CASSDGTGMAEAFF
J gene: TRBJ2-7; clone size: .; D gene: TRBD2; V gene: TRBV28; CDR3 DNA: TGTGCCAGCAGTGGCGCTCCGGGACTAGCGAGAAGAGGCTCCTACGAGCAGTACTTC; CDR3 protein: CASSGAPGLARRGSYEQYF
J gene: TRBJ1-2; clone size: .; D gene: .; V gene: TRBV30; CDR3 DNA: TGTGCCGGAGGGCGAGGCGTTAACTATGGCTACACCTTC; CDR3 protein: CAGGRGVNYGYTF
J gene: TRBJ1-5; clone size: .; D gene: .; V gene: TRBV13; CDR3 DNA: TGTGCCAGCAGCTCCAGGGGCAACCAGCCCCAGCATTTT; CDR3 protein: CASSSRGNQPQHF
J gene: TRBJ2-5; clone size: .; D gene: TRBD2; V gene: TRBV5-1; CDR3 DNA: TGCGCCAGCAGCTTGATTGGGGGAGGGCAAGAGACCCAGTACTTC; CDR3 protein: CASSLIGGGQETQYF
J gene: TRBJ2-7; clone size: .; D gene: TRBD2; V gene: TRBV27; CDR3 DNA: TGTGCCAGCAGTTTCGGGGGGGCGGGAGGACTCTACGAGCAGTACTTC; CDR3 protein: CASSFGGAGGLYEQYF
J gene: TRBJ1-1; clone size: few; D gene: TRBD1; V gene: TRBV28; CDR3 DNA: TGTGCCAGCAGTTCCCCCCGGACAGGCGAGTCCACTGAAGCTTTCTTT; CDR3 protein: CASSSPRTGESTEAFF
J gene: TRBJ2-3; clone size: .; D gene: TRBD2; V gene: TRBV6-4; CDR3 DNA: TGTGCCAGCAGCCGACTAGCGGGGGGCACAGATACGCAGTATTTT; CDR3 protein: CASSRLAGGTDTQYF
J gene: TRBJ1-4; clone size: .; D gene: TRBD1; V gene: TRBV6-1; CDR3 DNA: TGTGCCAGCGGCAGGGACAGGGGGGGTGAAAAACTGTTTTTT; CDR3 protein: CASGRDRGGEKLFF
J gene: TRBJ1-5; clone size: .; D gene: .; V gene: TRBV6-1; CDR3 DNA: TGTGCCAGCAGTGCAAACACTCAGCCCCAGCATTTT; CDR3 protein: CASSANTQPQHF